Listed below are T cell receptor beta chains from one sample, sequenced in a study of T cells in Graves' hyperthyroidism and ophthalmopathy. From the multiplex PCR reads, TCRdb called clonotypes with MiXCR, one entry per CDR3 protein. The table has fewer than 40,000 distinct CDR3 sequences, 52% seen once; the top ten hold roughly 25%. The sample consisted of blood. All receptors come from a woman aged 40 to 55 with Graves' ophthalmopathy. Each CDR3 is given with its conserved first and last residue. Fields, in order: clone size, J gene, D gene, V gene, CDR3 protein, CDR3 DNA. D genes are given only for firm matches. Size tells how often a clone was seen (once, few, many) or the class of an expanded clone, and some rows leave it out.

size: many; J: TRBJ2-7; D: NA; V: TRBV7-9; CDR3: CASSGQDRAYEQYF; DNA: TGTGCCAGCAGCGGCCAGGACAGAGCCTACGAGCAGTACTTC
size: many; J: TRBJ2-5; D: NA; V: TRBV4-1; CDR3: CASSQPDRRQETQYF; DNA: TGCGCCAGCAGCCAACCTGACAGAAGACAAGAGACCCAGTACTTC
size: NA; J: TRBJ1-5; D: NA; V: TRBV9; CDR3: CASSDGNEQETQHF; DNA: TGTGCCAGCAGCGACGGGAATGAGCAAGAGACCCAGCATTTT
size: many; J: TRBJ2-2; D: TRBD1; V: TRBV6-2/TRBV6-3; CDR3: CASRPGGARTGELFF; DNA: TGTGCCAGCAGGCCAGGGGGCGCTCGCACCGGGGAGCTGTTTTTT
size: many; J: TRBJ2-7; D: TRBD1; V: TRBV5-4; CDR3: CASSLGQGVAYEQYF; DNA: TGTGCCAGCAGCCTCGGACAGGGGGTCGCCTACGAGCAGTACTTC
size: NA; J: TRBJ2-3; D: TRBD1; V: TRBV7-2; CDR3: CASRSGQGYNEQYF; DNA: TGTGCCAGCAGATCGGGACAGGGTTACAATGAGCAGTATTTT
size: NA; J: TRBJ2-1; D: TRBD2; V: TRBV4-2; CDR3: CASSPARGRHEQFF; DNA: TGTGCCAGCAGCCCCGCGCGGGGGAGACATGAGCAGTTCTTC
size: many; J: TRBJ1-5; D: NA; V: TRBV12-3/TRBV12-4; CDR3: CASSLASGNIQPQHF; DNA: TGTGCCAGCAGTTTAGCATCCGGAAATATTCAGCCCCAGCATTTT
size: many; J: TRBJ2-7; D: NA; V: TRBV19; CDR3: CASSGTSVGEQYF; DNA: TGTGCCAGTAGTGGGACCAGCGTCGGCGAGCAGTACTTC
size: many; J: TRBJ2-3; D: NA; V: TRBV6-1; CDR3: CASSEVSGEGTDTQYF; DNA: TGTGCCAGCAGTGAAGTCTCGGGGGAGGGCACAGATACGCAGTATTTT
size: once; J: TRBJ2-2; D: TRBD1; V: TRBV12-3/TRBV12-4; CDR3: CASSPTGGAGTGELFF; DNA: TGTGCCAGCAGTCCTACAGGGGGCGCTGGCACCGGCGAGCTGTTTTTT
size: medium-sized; J: TRBJ1-2; D: NA; V: TRBV2; CDR3: CASRLLGYGYTF; DNA: TGTGCCAGCAGACTGCTCGGGTATGGCTACACCTTC
size: NA; J: TRBJ2-7; D: NA; V: TRBV20-1; CDR3: CSARGSGSPTYEQYF; DNA: TGCAGTGCTAGAGGTTCAGGTTCCCCCACCTACGAGCAGTACTTC
size: medium-sized; J: TRBJ1-2; D: NA; V: TRBV7-2; CDR3: CASSLIGTALGYGYTF; DNA: TGTGCCAGCAGCTTAATTGGGACGGCTCTGGGCTATGGCTACACCTTC
size: NA; J: TRBJ2-7; D: TRBD2; V: TRBV4-3; CDR3: CASSQAVSGTTYEQYF; DNA: TGCGCCAGCAGCCAAGCGGTGAGCGGGACTACTTACGAGCAGTACTTC
size: NA; J: TRBJ2-2; D: NA; V: TRBV7-2; CDR3: CASSLVGPQGELFF; DNA: TGTGCCAGCAGCTTAGTTGGCCCTCAGGGGGAGCTGTTTTTT
size: NA; J: TRBJ2-1; D: TRBD2; V: TRBV3-1; CDR3: CASSQVGGRANEQFF; DNA: TGTGCCAGCAGCCAAGTCGGCGGGAGGGCCAATGAGCAGTTCTTC
size: many; J: TRBJ2-2; D: NA; V: TRBV10-1; CDR3: CASSGAITGELFF; DNA: TGCGCCAGCAGTGGAGCAATCACCGGGGAGCTGTTTTTT
size: medium-sized; J: TRBJ2-7; D: NA; V: TRBV2; CDR3: CASSVKFGKRYEQYF; DNA: TGTGCCAGCAGTGTTAAATTTGGCAAGCGCTACGAGCAGTACTTC